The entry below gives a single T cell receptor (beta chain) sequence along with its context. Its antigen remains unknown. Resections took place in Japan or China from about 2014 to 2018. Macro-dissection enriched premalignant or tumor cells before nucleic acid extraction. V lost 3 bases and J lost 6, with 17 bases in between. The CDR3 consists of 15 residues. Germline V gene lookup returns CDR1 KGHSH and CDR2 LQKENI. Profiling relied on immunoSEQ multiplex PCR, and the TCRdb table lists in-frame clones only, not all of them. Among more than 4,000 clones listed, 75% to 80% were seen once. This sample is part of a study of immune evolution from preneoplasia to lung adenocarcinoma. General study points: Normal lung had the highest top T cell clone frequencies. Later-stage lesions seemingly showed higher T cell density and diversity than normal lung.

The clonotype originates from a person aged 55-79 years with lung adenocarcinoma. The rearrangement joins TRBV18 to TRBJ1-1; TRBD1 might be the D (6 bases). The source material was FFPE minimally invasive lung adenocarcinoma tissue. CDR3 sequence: CASSPTSGVFAEAFF. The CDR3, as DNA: TGTGCCAGCTCACCTACTTCAGGGGTGTTCGCTGAAGCTTTCTTT.